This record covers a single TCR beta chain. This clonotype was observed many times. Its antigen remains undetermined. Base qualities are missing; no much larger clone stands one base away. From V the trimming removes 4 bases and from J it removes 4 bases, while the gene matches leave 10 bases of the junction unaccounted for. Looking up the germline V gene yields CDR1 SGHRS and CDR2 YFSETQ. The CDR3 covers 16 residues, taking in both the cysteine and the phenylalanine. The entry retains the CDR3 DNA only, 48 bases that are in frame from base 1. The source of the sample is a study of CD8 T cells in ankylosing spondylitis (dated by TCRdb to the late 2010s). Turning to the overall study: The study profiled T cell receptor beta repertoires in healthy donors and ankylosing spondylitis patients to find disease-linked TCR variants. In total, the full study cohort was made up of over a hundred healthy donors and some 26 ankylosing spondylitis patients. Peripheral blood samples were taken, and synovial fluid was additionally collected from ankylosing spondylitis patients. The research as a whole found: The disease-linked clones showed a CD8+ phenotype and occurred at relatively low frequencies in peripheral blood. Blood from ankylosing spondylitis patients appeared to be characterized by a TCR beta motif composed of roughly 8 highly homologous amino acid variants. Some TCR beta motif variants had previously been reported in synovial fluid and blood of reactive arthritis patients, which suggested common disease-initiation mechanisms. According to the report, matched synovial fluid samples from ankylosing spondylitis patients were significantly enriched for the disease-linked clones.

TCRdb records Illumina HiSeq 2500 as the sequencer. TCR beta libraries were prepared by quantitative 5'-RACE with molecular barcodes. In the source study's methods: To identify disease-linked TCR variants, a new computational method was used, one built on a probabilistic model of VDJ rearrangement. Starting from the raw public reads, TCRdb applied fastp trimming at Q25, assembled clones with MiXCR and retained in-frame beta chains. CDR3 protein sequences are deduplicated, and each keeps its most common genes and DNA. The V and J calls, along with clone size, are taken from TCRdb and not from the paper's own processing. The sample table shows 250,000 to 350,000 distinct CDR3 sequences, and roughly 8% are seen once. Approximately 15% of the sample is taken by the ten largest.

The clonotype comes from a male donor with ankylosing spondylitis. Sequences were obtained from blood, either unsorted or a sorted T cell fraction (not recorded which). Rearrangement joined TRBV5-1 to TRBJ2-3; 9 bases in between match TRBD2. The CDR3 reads CASSLLAGVEADTQYF. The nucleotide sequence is TGCGCCAGCAGCCTGTTAGCGGGAGTGGAGGCAGATACGCAGTATTTT.